This T cell receptor (beta chain) came from a study of CD8 T cells in Susac syndrome. Study as a whole: At the time their blood was drawn, patients with Susac syndrome were either therapy-naive, on corticosteroids (with some of them also receiving intravenous immunoglobulin), or on intravenous immunoglobulin alone.

Per germline, CDR1 MDHEN and CDR2 SYDVKM. This CDR3 is built from 13 residues. V was pared by 10 bases and J by 3 bases, with 16 bases between. RNA in amounts of about 0.45 to 1 ug was reverse transcribed with random hexamers. TCRdb itself ran the immunoSEQ multiplex PCR reads through MiXCR, one entry per CDR3 protein. The table records about 210,000 distinct CDR3 sequences, 94% of them present only once. The chain couples TRBV28 to TRBJ2-7; D is unresolved. The source material was CD4+ T cells from PBMCs. The receptor was derived from a human donor with Susac syndrome. CDR3 nucleotides: TGTGCCACAGACCGGGCGTTGGGCTACGAGCAGTACTTC. Residues: CATDRALGYEQYF.